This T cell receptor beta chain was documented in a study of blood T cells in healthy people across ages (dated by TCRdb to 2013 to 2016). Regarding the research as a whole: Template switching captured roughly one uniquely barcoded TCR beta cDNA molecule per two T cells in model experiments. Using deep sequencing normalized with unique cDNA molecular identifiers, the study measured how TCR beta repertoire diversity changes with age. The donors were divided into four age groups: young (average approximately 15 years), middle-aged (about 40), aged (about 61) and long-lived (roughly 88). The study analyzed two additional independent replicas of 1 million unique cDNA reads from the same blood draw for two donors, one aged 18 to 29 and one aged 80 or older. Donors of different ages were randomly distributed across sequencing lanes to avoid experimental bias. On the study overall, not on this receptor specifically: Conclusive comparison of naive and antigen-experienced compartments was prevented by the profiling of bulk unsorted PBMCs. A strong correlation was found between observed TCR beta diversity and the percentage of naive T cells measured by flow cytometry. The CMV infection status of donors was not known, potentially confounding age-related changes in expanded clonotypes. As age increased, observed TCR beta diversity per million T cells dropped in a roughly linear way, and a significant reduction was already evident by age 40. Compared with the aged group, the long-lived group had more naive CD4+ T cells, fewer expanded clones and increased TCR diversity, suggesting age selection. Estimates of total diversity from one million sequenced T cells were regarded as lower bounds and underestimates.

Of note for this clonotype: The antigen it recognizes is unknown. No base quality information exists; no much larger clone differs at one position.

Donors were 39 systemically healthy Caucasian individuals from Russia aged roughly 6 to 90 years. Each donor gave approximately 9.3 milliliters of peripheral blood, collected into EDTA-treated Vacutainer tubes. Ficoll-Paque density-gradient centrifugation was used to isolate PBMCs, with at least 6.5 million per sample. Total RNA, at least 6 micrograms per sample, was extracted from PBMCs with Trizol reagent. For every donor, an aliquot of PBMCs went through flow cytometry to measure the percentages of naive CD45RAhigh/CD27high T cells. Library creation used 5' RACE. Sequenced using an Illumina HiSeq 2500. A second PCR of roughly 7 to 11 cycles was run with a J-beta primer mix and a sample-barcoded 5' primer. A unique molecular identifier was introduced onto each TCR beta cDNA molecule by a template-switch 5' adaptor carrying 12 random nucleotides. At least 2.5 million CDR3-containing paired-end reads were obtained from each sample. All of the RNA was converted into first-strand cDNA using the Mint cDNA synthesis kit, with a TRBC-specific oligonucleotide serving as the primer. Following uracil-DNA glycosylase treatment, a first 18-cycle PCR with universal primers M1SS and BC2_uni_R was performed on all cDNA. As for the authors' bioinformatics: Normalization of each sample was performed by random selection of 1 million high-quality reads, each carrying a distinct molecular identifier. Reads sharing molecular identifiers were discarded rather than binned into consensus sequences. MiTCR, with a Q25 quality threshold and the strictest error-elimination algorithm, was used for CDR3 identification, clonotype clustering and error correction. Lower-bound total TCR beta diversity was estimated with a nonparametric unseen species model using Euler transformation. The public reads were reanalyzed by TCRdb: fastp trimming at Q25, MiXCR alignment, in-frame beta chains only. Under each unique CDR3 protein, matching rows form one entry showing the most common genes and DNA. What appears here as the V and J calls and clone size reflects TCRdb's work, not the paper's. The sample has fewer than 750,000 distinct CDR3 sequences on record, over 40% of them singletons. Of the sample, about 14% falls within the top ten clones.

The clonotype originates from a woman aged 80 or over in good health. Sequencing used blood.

The CDR3 has the sequence CSASTPGSYNEQFF. The DNA reads TGCAGTGCTAGTACCCCAGGCTCCTACAATGAGCAGTTCTTC. In this chain, TRBV20-1 is recombined with TRBJ2-1, with an unclear D gene assignment. CDR1 DFQATT and CDR2 SNEGSKA are derived from the germline V gene (reference sequence). From the cysteine up to the phenylalanine, the CDR3 has a length of 14 residues. The retained sequence is limited to the CDR3, 42 bases, with the frame set at the first base. Deletion took 3 bases off V and 0 bases off J, with a span of 9 bases between the germline ends.